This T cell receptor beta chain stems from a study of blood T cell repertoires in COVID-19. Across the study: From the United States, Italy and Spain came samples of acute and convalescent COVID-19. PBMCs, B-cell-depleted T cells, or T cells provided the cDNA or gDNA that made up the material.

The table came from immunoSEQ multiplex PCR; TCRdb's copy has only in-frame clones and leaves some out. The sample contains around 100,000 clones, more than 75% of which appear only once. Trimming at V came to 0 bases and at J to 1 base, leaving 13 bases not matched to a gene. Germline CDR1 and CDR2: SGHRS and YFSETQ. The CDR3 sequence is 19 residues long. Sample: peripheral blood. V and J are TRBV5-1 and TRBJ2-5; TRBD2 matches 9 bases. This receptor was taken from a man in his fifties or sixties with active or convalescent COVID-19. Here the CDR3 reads CASSLAGGLAWGGQETQYF. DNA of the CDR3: TGCGCCAGCAGCTTGGCCGGAGGACTAGCGTGGGGGGGCCAAGAGACCCAGTACTTC.